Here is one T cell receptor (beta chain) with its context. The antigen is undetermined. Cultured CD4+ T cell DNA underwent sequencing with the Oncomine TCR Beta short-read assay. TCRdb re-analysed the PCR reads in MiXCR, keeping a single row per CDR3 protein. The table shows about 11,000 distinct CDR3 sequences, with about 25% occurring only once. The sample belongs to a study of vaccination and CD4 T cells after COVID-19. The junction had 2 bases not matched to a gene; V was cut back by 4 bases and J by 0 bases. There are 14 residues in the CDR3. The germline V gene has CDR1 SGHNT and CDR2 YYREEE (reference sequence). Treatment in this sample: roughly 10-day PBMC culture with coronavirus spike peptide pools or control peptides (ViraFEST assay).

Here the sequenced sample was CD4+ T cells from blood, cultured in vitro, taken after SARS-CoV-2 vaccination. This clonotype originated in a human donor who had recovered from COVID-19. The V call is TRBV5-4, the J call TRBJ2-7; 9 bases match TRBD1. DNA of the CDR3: TGTGCCAGCAGCAGGGACAGGGCCTCCTACGAGCAGTACTTC. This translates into CASSRDRASYEQYF.